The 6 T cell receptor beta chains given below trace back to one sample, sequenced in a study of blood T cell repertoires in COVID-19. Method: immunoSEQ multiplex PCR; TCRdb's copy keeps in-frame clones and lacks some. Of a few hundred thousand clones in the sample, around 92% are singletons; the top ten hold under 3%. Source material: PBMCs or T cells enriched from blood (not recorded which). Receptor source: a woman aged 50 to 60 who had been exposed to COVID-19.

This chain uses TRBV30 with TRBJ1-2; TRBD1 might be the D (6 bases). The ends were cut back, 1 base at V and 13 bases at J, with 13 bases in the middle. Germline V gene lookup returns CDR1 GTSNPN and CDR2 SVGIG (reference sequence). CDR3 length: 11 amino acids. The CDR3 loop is CAWSGGQFCTF. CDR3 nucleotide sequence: TGTGCCTGGAGTGGAGGACAGTTTTGCACCTTC.

CDR3 nucleotides: TGTGCCAGCAGTTTCCCCCTCGGTCCGGACAGCCCCTACGAGCAGTACTTC. Amino acids: CASSFPLGPDSPYEQYF. The J gene is TRBJ2-7, the V gene TRBV28, with TRBD1 as a possible D gene (6 bases). The CDR3 totals 17 residues. Deletions cut 3 bases from V and 2 bases from J, with 20 bases between. The germline V gene has CDR1 MDHEN and CDR2 SYDVKM.

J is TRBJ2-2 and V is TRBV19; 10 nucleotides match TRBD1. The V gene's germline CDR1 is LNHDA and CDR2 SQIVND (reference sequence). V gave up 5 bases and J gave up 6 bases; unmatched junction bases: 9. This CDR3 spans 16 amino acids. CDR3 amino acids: CASSSGTGVPPGELFF. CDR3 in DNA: TGTGCCAGTAGTTCCGGGACAGGGGTTCCGCCCGGGGAGCTGTTTTTT.

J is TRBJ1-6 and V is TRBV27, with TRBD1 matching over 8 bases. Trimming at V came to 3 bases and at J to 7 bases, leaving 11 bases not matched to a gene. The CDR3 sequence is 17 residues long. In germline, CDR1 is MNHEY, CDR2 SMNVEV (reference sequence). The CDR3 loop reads CASSLPPGGVKNSPLHF. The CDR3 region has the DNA TGTGCCAGCAGTTTGCCTCCAGGGGGCGTAAAAAATTCACCCCTCCACTTT.

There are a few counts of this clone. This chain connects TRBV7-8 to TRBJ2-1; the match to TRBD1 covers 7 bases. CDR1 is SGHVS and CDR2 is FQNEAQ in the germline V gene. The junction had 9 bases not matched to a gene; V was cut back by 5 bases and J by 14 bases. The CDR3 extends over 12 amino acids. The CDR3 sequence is CASSQMTGKEFF. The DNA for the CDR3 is TGTGCCAGCAGCCAAATGACAGGGAAGGAGTTCTTC. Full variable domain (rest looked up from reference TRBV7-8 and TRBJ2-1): GAGVSQSPRYKVAKRGQDVALRCDPISGHVSLFWYQQALGQGPEFLTYFQNEAQLDKSGLPSDRFFAERPEGSVSTLKIQRTQQEDSAVYLCASSQMTGKEFFGPGTRLTVL.

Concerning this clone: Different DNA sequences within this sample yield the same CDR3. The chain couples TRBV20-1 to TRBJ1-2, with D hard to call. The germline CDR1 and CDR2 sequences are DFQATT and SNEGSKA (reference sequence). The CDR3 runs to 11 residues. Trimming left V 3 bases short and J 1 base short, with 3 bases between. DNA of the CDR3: TGCAGTGCTAGGCGTAACTATGGCTACACCTTC. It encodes CSARRNYGYTF.